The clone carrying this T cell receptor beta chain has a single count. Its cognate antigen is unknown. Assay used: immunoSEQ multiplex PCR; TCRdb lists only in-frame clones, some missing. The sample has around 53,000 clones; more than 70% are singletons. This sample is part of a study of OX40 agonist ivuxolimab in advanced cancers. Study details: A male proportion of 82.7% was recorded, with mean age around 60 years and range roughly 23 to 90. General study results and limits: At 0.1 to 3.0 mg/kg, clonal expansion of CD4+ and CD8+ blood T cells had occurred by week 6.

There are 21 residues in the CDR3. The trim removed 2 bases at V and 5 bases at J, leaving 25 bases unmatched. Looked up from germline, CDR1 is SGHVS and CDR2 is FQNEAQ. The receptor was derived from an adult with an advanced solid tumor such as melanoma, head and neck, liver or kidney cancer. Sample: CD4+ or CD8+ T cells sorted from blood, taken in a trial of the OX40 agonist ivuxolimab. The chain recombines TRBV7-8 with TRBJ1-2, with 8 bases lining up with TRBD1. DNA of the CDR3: TGTGCCAGCAGCTTAAGACAGGGGCTAGCTAACTATGAGGGCCGGGGGTATGGCTACACCTTC. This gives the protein CASSLRQGLANYEGRGYGYTF.